This T cell receptor (beta chain) was identified during a study of T cell repertoires in cytomegalovirus infection. Study details: From public TCR beta signatures came an indication of both CMV infection and matching HLA type.

This clonotype was seen repeatedly, ten times or more. The antigen is unknown. Overall study results and limits: The ex vivo response showed dominance by HLA-C-restricted CMV-specific TCR beta clonotypes.

The V gene's germline CDR1 is SGHTA and CDR2 FQGNSA. Between the trimmed V and J ends, which lost 1 base and 2 bases, there was a span of 4 bases. The CDR3 runs 13 residues. TCRdb reprocessed the reads via MiXCR and lists one record per CDR3 protein. The data show about 150,000 distinct CDR3 sequences, roughly a quarter seen once. The receptor comes from a human donor in good health (CMV status not recorded). Some clones in this sample may be carry-over from other donors' samples. The source material was PBMCs. This rearrangement joins TRBV7-2 to TRBJ2-3; D gene unclear. The CDR3 sequence: CASSLDPTDTQYF. CDR3 nucleotides: TGTGCCAGCAGCTTAGATCCCACAGATACGCAGTATTTT.